The 5 T cell receptor beta chains below were found in one sample sequenced in a study of OX40 agonist ivuxolimab in advanced cancers. The protocol was immunoSEQ multiplex PCR, while the TCRdb copy is restricted to in-frame clones and leaves out a portion. This table has tens of thousands of clones, 83% appearing once. Sequenced material: CD4+ or CD8+ T cells sorted from blood, taken in a trial of the OX40 agonist ivuxolimab. These receptors all come from an adult with an advanced solid tumor such as melanoma, head and neck, liver or kidney cancer.

Points on this clone: One end of the junction does not line up with germline, which may come from a read error. The V call is TRBV5-1, the J call TRBJ2-1; the match to TRBD1 covers 9 bases. This CDR3 has 16 residues. From germline, CDR1 is SGHRS and CDR2 YFSETQ. CDR3 region: CASSPDRGATYNEQFF. The CDR3 nucleotides read TGTGCCAGCAGCCCTGACAGGGGGGCGACCTACAATGAGCAGTTCTTC.

The V gene is TRBV27, the J gene TRBJ1-2; 11 bases line up with TRBD1. The V and J ends lost 8 bases and 5 bases, in that order; junction bases with no gene match: 4. In germline, CDR1 is MNHEY, CDR2 SMNVEV (reference sequence). CDR3 length equals 13 residues. In nucleotides, the CDR3 is TGTGCCAGCGGACAGGGGGCGCCTTATGGCTACACCTTC. It specifies CASGQGAPYGYTF.

The chain employs TRBV6-6 and TRBJ2-3, with D hard to call. Germline CDR1 and CDR2: MNHNY and SVGAGI (reference sequence). V was pared by 7 bases and J by 1 base, with 15 bases between. This CDR3 region has 15 residues. In nucleotides, the CDR3 is TGTGCCAGCAATCCAGTAGGAGCAGGCACAGATACGCAGTATTTT. Protein: CASNPVGAGTDTQYF.

The genes are TRBV7-9 and TRBJ2-7; 8 positions agree with TRBD1. V shed 5 bases, J shed 7 bases, and the junction held 10 bases outside the gene matches. Germline CDR1 is SEHNR and CDR2 is FQNEAQ (reference sequence). The CDR3 has 14 amino acids. The CDR3 region is CASSLGQGRQEQYF. In DNA form, the CDR3 reads TGTGCCAGCAGCCTTGGACAGGGAAGGCAAGAGCAGTACTTC. Combining the CDR3 with reference TRBV7-9 and TRBJ2-7 gives the whole variable domain DTGVSQNPRHKITKRGQNVTFRCDPISEHNRLYWYRQTLGQGPEFLTYFQNEAQLEKSRLLSDRFSAERPKGSFSTLEIQRTEQGDSAMYLCASSLGQGRQEQYFGPGTRLTVT.

This chain links TRBV29-1 with TRBJ1-2; D uncertain. Trimming stripped 5 bases from V and 1 base from J, with 5 bases between. The CDR3 covers 11 residues. CDR1 and CDR2 (germline): SQVTM, ANQGSEA. Here the CDR3 reads CSVQFNYGYTF. The CDR3 nucleotides are TGCAGCGTTCAGTTTAACTATGGCTACACCTTC.